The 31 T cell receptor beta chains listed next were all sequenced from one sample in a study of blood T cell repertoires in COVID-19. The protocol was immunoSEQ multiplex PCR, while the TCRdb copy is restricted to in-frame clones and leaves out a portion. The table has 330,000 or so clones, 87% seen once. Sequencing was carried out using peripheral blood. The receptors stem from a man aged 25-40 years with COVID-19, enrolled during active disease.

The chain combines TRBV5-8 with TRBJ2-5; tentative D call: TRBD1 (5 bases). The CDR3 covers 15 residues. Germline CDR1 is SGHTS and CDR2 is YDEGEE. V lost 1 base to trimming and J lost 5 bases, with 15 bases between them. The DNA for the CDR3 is TGTGCCAGCAGCTTGAGGTCAGGTGCAGGGGAGACCCAGTACTTC. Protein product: CASSLRSGAGETQYF.

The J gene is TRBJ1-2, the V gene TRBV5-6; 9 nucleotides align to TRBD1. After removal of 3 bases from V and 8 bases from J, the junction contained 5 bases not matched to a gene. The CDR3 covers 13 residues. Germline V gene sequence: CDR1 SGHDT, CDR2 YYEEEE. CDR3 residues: CASSYGQGLGYTF. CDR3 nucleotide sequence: TGTGCCAGCAGCTACGGACAGGGGTTGGGCTACACCTTC.

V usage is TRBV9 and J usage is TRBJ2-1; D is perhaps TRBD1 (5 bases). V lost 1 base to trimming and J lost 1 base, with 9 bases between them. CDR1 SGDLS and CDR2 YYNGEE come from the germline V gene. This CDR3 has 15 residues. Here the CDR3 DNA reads TGTGCCAGCAGCGTAATAGGGGTTTCCTACAATGAGCAGTTCTTC. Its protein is CASSVIGVSYNEQFF. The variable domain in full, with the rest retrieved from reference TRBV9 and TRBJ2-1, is DSGVTQTPKHLITATGQRVTLRCSPRSGDLSVYWYQQSLDQGLQFLIQYYNGEERAKGNILERFSAQQFPDLHSELNLSSLELGDSALYFCASSVIGVSYNEQFFGPGTRLTVL.

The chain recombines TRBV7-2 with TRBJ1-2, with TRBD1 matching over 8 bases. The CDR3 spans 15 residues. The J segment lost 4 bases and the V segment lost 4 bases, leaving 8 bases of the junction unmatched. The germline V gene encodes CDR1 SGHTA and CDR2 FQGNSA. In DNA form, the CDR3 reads TGTGCCAGCAGCTCAACGACAGGGGCAAGCTATGGCTACACCTTC. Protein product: CASSSTTGASYGYTF. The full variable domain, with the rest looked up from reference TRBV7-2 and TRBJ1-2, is GAGVSQSPSNKVTEKGKDVELRCDPISGHTALYWYRQSLGQGLEFLIYFQGNSAPDKSGLPSDRFSAERTGGSVSTLTIQRTQQEDSAVYLCASSSTTGASYGYTFGSGTRLTVV.

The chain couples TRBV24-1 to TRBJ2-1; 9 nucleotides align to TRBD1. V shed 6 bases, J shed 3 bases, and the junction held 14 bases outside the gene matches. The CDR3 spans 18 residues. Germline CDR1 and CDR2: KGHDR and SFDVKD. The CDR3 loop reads CATSQGQGGVRDYNEQFF. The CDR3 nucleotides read TGTGCCACCAGTCAGGGACAGGGAGGGGTAAGAGACTACAATGAGCAGTTCTTC.

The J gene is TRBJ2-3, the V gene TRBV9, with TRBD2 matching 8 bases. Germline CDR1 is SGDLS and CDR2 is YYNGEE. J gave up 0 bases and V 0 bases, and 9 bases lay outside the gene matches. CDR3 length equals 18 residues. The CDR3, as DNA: TGTGCCAGCAGCGTAGCCTTTCGGGGGGGCCGTAGCACAGATACGCAGTATTTT. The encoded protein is CASSVAFRGGRSTDTQYF.

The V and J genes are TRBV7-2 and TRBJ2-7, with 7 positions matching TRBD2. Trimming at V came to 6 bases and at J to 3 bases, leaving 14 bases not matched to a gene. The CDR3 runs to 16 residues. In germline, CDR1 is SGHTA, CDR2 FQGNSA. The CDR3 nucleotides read TGTGCCAGCAGGGCGGGGCGGACTAGAGAGGGCTACGAGCAGTACTTC. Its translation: CASRAGRTREGYEQYF. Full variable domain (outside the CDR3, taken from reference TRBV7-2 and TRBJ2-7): GAGVSQSPSNKVTEKGKDVELRCDPISGHTALYWYRQSLGQGLEFLIYFQGNSAPDKSGLPSDRFSAERTGGSVSTLTIQRTQQEDSAVYLCASRAGRTREGYEQYFGPGTRLTVT.

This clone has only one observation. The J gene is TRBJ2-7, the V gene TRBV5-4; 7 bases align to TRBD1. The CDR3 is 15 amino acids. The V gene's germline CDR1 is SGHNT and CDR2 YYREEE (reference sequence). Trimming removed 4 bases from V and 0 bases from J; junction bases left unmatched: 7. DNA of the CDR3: TGTGCCAGCAGCCCAACCGGGACAGTCTCCTACGAGCAGTACTTC. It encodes CASSPTGTVSYEQYF.

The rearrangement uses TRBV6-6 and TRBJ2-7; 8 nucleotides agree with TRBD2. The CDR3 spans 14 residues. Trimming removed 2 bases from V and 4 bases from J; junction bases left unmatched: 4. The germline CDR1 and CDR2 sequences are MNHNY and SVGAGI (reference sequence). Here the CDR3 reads CASSYIGGAYEQYF. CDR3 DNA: TGTGCCAGCAGTTACATCGGGGGGGCTTACGAGCAGTACTTC.

CDR3 region: CASSLMPGARDGYTF. The CDR3, as DNA: TGTGCCAGCAGCTTAATGCCAGGGGCGCGAGATGGCTACACCTTC. The gene calls are TRBV7-3 and TRBJ1-2; TRBD1 might be the D (6 bases). CDR1 is SGHTA and CDR2 is FQGTGA in the germline V gene. Between the trimmed V and J ends, which lost 1 base and 6 bases, there was a span of 15 bases. CDR3 length: 15 amino acids.

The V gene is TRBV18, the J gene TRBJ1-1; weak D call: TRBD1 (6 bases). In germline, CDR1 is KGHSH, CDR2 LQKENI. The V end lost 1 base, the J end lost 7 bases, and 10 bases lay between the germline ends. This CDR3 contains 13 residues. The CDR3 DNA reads TGTGCCAGCTCACCACAGGGGGTTCTTGAAGCTTTCTTT. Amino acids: CASSPQGVLEAFF.

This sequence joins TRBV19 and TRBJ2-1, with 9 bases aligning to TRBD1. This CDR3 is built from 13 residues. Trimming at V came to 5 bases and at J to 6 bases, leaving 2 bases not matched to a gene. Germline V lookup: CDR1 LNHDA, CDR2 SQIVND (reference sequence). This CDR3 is CASSPGQGNEQFF. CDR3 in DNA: TGTGCCAGTAGTCCGGGACAGGGCAATGAGCAGTTCTTC.

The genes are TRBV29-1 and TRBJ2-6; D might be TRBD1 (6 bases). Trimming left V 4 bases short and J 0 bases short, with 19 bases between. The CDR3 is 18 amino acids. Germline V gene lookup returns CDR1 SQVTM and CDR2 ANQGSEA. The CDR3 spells CSVAVLQGTFSGANVLTF. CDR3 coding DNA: TGCAGCGTTGCTGTGCTTCAGGGGACCTTCTCTGGGGCCAACGTCCTGACTTTC. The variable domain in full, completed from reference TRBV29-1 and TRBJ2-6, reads SAVISQKPSRDICQRGTSLTIQCQVDSQVTMMFWYRQQPGQSLTLIATANQGSEATYESGFVIDKFPISRPNLTFSTLTVSNMSPEDSSIYLCSVAVLQGTFSGANVLTFGAGSRLTVL.

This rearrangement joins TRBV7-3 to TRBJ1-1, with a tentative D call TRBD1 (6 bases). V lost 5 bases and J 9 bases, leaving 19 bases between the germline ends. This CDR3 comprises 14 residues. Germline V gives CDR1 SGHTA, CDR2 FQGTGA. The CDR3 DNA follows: TGTGCCAGCAGCCCAGGACGTGGACAGACTAAAGCTTTCTTT. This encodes CASSPGRGQTKAFF.

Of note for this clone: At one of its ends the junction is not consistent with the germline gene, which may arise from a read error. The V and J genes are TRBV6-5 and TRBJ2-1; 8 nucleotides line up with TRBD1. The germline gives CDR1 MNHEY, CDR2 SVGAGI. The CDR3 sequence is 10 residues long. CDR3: CASYGQGEIF. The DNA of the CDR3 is TGTGCCAGCTACGGACAGGGTGAGATCTTC.

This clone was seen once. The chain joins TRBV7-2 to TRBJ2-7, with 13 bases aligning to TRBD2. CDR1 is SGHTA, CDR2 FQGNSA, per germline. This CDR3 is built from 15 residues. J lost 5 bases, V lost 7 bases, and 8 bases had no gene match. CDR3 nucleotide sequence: TGTGCCAGCAAATCGCGGGGGACTAGCGGGGACGAGCAGTACTTC. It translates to CASKSRGTSGDEQYF.

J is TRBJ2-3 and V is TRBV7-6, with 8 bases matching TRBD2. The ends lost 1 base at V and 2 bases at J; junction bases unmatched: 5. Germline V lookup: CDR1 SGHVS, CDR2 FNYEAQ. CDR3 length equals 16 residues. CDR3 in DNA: TGTGCCAGCAGCTTAGAACTTAGCGGGAACACAGATACGCAGTATTTT. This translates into CASSLELSGNTDTQYF.

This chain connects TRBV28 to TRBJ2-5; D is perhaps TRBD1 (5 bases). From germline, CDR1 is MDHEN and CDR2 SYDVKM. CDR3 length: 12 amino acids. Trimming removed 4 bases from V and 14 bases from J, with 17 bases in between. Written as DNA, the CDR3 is TGTGCCAGCAGTTCCTGGACCCAAGGACATTACTTC. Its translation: CASSSWTQGHYF. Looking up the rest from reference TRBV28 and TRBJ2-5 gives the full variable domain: DVKVTQSSRYLVKRTGEKVFLECVQDMDHENMFWYRQDPGLGLRLIYFSYDVKMKEKGDIPEGYSVSREKKERFSLILESASTNQTSMYLCASSSWTQGHYFGPGTRLLVL.

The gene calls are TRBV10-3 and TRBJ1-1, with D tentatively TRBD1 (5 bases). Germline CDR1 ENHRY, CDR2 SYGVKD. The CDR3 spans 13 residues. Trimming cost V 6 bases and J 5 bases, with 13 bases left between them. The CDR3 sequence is CAIRGFQGTEAFF. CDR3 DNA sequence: TGTGCCATCAGGGGTTTCCAGGGAACTGAAGCTTTCTTT.

Here the CDR3 reads CASSHRRGGSGELFF. CDR3 nucleotide sequence: TGTGCCAGCAGCCACCGGCGGGGAGGGTCCGGGGAGCTGTTTTTT. This chain links TRBV4-2 with TRBJ2-2, with 7 nucleotides matching TRBD2. Germline-derived CDR1 and CDR2 are LGHNA and YNFKEQ. With V trimmed by 3 bases and J by 6 bases, 7 bases remained unmatched. The CDR3 runs to 15 residues.

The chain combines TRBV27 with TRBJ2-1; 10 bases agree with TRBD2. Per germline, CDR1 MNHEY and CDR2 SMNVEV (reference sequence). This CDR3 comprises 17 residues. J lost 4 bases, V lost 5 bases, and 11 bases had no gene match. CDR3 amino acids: CASSSGRASPDYNEQFF. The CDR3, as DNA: TGTGCCAGCAGTAGCGGGAGGGCCTCTCCGGATTACAATGAGCAGTTCTTC.

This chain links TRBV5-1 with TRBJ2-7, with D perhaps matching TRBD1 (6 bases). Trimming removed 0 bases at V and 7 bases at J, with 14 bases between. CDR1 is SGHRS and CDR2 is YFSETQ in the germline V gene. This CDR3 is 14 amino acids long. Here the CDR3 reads CASSLGQDSREQYF. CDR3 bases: TGCGCCAGCAGCTTGGGACAGGACTCTAGGGAGCAGTACTTC.

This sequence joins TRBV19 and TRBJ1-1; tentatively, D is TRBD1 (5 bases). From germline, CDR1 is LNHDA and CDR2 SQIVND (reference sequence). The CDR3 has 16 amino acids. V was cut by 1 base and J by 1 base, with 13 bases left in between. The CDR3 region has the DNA TGTGCCAGTAGTATAGGATTACGGGGGGGGAACACTGAAGCTTTCTTT. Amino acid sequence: CASSIGLRGGNTEAFF. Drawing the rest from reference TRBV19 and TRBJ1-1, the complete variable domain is DGGITQSPKYLFRKEGQNVTLSCEQNLNHDAMYWYRQDPGQGLRLIYYSQIVNDFQKGDIAEGYSVSREKKESFPLTVTSAQKNPTAFYLCASSIGLRGGNTEAFFGQGTRLTVV.

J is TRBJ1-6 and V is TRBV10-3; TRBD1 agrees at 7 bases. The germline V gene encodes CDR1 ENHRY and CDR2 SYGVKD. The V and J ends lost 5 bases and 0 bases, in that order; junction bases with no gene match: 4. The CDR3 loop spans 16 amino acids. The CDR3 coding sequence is TGTGCCATCAGTAACAGGGGCGGCTCCTATAATTCACCCCTCCACTTT. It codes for CAISNRGGSYNSPLHF.

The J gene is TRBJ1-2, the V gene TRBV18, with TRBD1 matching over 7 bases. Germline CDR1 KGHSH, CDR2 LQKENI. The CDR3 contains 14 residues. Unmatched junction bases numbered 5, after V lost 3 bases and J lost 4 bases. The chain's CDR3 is CASSPVGTAYGYTF. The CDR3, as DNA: TGTGCCAGCTCACCTGTTGGGACAGCCTATGGCTACACCTTC.

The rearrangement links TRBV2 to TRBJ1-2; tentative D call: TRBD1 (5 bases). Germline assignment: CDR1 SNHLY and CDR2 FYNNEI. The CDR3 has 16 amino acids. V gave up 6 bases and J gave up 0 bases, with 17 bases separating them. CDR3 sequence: CASSLYKDTPNYGYTF. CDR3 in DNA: TGTGCCAGCAGCCTATATAAGGACACTCCTAACTATGGCTACACCTTC.

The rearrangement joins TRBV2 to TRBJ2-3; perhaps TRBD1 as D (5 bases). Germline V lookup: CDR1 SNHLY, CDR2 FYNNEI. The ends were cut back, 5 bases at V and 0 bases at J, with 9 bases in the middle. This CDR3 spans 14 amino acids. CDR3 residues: CASSTGLSTDTQYF. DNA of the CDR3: TGTGCCAGCAGTACAGGTCTTAGCACAGATACGCAGTATTTT.

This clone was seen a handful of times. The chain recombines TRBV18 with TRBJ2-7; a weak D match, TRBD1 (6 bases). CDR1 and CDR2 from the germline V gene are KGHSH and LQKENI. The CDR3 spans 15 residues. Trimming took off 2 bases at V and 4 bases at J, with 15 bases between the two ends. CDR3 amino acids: CASSPGTTERYEQYF. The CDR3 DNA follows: TGTGCCAGCTCACCAGGGACAACGGAACGGTACGAGCAGTACTTC.

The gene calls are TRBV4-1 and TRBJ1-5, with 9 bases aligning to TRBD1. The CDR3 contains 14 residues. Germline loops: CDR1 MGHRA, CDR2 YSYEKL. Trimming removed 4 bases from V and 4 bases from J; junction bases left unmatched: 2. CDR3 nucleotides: TGCGCCAGCAGCCTACAGGGGGCTAATCAGCCCCAGCATTTT. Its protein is CASSLQGANQPQHF.

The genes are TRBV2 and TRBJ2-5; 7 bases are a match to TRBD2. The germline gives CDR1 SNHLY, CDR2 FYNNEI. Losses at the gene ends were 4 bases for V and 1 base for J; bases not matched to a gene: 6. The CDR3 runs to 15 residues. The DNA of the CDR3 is TGTGCCAGCAGTGGCCAGCGGGGAGGCCAAGAGACCCAGTACTTC. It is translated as CASSGQRGGQETQYF.

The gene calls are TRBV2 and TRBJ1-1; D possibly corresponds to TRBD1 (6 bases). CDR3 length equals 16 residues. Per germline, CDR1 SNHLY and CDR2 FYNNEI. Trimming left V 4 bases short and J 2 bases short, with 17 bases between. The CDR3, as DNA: TGTGCCAGCAGTGGTAACAGGGTTGTAAGAAACACTGAAGCTTTCTTT. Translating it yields CASSGNRVVRNTEAFF. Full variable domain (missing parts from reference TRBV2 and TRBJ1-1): EPEVTQTPSHQVTQMGQEVILRCVPISNHLYFYWYRQILGQKVEFLVSFYNNEISEKSEIFDDQFSVERPDGSNFTLKIRSTKLEDSAMYFCASSGNRVVRNTEAFFGQGTRLTVV.